The 5 T cell receptor beta chains below all came from one sample that was sequenced in a study of Ad26.COV2.S vaccination and SARS-CoV-2 variants. The treatment denotes: some 20 received Ad26.COV2.S at low or high dose, single or two shots; roughly 5 received placebo; per-sample allocation not given. Following the first vaccine or placebo injection, samples were taken on day 63. Generated by immunoSEQ multiplex PCR, the TCRdb table keeps only in-frame clones and is missing some. Seen here are roughly 700,000 clones, roughly 90% observed once, and the top ten hold roughly 1.5%. The sample was peripheral blood, taken in a trial of Ad26.COV2.S vaccine versus placebo. The source of these receptors is a person aged 18-65 years who received the Ad26.COV2.S COVID-19 vaccine or a placebo.

This chain joins TRBV9 and TRBJ1-5; TRBD1 matches at 8 bases. CDR1 and CDR2 (germline): SGDLS, YYNGEE. Trimming removed 3 bases from V and 0 bases from J; junction bases left unmatched: 5. CDR3 size: 16 residues. This CDR3 reads CASSGGTGNSNQPQHF. Here the CDR3 DNA reads TGTGCCAGCAGCGGGGGGACAGGCAATAGCAATCAGCCCCAGCATTTT.

The chain uses TRBV19 and TRBJ2-1; 10 bases align to TRBD2. Germline V gives CDR1 LNHDA, CDR2 SQIVND (reference sequence). The CDR3 sequence is 16 residues long. V shed 5 bases, J shed 8 bases, and the junction held 12 bases outside the gene matches. CDR3 nucleotide sequence: TGTGCCAGTAGTCTCCAAATAGCGGGGGGCCTGGATGAGCAGTTCTTC. It specifies CASSLQIAGGLDEQFF.

This rearrangement joins TRBV7-2 to TRBJ1-3, with a tentative D call TRBD1 (5 bases). The CDR3 sequence is 14 residues long. From germline, CDR1 is SGHTA and CDR2 FQGNSA. V was cut by 5 bases and J by 0 bases, with 8 bases left in between. In DNA, the CDR3 is TGTGCCAGCAGCCGGGACGGCTCTGGAAACACCATATATTTT. It translates to CASSRDGSGNTIYF.

The rearrangement uses TRBV2 and TRBJ1-2; possibly TRBD1 for D (6 bases). The V gene's germline CDR1 is SNHLY and CDR2 FYNNEI. The CDR3 runs to 14 residues. Deletions cut 6 bases from V and 2 bases from J, with 13 bases between. This chain's CDR3 is CASSPTQGNYGYTF. CDR3 nucleotides: TGTGCCAGCAGCCCTACCCAGGGGAACTATGGCTACACCTTC. Complete variable domain (other parts from reference TRBV2 and TRBJ1-2): EPEVTQTPSHQVTQMGQEVILRCVPISNHLYFYWYRQILGQKVEFLVSFYNNEISEKSEIFDDQFSVERPDGSNFTLKIRSTKLEDSAMYFCASSPTQGNYGYTFGSGTRLTVV.

On this clone: In the same sample, other DNA sequences code for this CDR3. V is TRBV30 and J is TRBJ1-5; D unresolved. V was pared by 0 bases and J by 4 bases, with 7 bases between. Germline values: CDR1 GTSNPN, CDR2 SVGIG (reference sequence). The CDR3 consists of 13 residues. DNA of the CDR3: TGTGCCTGGAGTGTAATCGGTAATCAGCCCCAGCATTTT. This encodes CAWSVIGNQPQHF. The variable domain in full, with the rest retrieved from reference TRBV30 and TRBJ1-5, is SQTIHQWPATLVQPVGSPLSLECTVEGTSNPNLYWYRQAAGRGLQLLFYSVGIGQISSEVPQNLSASRPQDRQFILSSKKLLLSDSGFYLCAWSVIGNQPQHFGDGTRLSIL.